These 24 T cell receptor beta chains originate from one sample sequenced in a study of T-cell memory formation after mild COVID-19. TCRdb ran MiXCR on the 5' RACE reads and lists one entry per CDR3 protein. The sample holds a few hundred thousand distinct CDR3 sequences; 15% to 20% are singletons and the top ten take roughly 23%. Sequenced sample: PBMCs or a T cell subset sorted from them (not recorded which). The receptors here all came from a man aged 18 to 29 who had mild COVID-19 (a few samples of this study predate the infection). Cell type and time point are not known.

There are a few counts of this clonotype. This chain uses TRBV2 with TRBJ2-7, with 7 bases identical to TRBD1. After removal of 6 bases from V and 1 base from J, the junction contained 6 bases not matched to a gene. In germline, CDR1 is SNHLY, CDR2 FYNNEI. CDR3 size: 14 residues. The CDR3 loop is CASRTTGVSYEQYV. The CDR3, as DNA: TGTGCCAGCAGAACCACAGGGGTTTCCTACGAGCAGTACGTC.

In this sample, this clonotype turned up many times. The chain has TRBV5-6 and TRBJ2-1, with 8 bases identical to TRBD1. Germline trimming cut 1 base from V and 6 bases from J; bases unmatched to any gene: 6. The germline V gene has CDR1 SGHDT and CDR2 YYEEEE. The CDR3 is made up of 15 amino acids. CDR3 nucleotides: TGTGCCAGCAGCTTGAAGGACAGGGTCACCAATGAGCAGTTCTTC. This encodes CASSLKDRVTNEQFF.

CDR3 in DNA: TGCGCCAGCAGCCAGTACAGGGGCTACGAGCAGTACTTC. Translation gives CASSQYRGYEQYF. The chain employs TRBV4-3 and TRBJ2-7; 7 bases fit TRBD1. Unmatched junction bases numbered 2, after V lost 3 bases and J lost 3 bases. This CDR3 has 13 residues. CDR1 and CDR2 (germline): LGHNA, YSLEER.

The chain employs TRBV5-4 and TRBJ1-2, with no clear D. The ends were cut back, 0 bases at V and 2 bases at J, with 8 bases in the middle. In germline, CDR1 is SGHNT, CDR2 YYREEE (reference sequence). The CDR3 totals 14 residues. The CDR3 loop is CASSLAGRNYGYTF. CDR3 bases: TGTGCCAGCAGCTTGGCCGGGAGAAACTATGGCTACACCTTC.

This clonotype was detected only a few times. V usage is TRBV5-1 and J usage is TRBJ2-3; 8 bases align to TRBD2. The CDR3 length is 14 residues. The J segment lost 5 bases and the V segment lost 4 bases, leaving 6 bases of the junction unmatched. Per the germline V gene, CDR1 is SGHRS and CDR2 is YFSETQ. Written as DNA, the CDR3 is TGCGCCAGCAGCGAGGGACTAGAGAGAGATACGCAGTATTTT. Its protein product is CASSEGLERDTQYF.

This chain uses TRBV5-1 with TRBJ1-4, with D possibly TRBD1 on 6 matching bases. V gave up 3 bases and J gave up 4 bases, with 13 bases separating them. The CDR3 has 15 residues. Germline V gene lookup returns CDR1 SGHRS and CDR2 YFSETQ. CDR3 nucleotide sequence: TGCGCCAGCAGCTCTACAGGGATGGATAATGAAAAACTGTTTTTT. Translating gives CASSSTGMDNEKLFF.

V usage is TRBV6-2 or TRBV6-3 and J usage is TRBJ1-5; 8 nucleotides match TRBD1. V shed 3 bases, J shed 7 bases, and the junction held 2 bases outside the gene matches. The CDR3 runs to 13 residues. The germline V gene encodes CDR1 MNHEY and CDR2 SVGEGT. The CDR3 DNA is TGTGCCAGCAGTTATACAGGGGGGCAGCCCCAGCATTTT. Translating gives CASSYTGGQPQHF.

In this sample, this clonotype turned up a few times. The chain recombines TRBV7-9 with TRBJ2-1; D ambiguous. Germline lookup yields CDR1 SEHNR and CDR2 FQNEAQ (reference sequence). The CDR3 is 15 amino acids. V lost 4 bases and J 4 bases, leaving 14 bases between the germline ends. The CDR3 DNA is TGTGCCAGCAGCTACCTTAGTGGCGCTTACAATGAGCAGTTCTTC. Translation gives CASSYLSGAYNEQFF.

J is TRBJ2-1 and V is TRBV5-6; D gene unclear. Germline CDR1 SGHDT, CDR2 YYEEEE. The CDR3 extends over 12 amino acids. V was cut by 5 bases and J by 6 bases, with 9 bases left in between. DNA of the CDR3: TGTGCCAGCAGTCCAAGGTTCAATGAGCAGTTCTTC. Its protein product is CASSPRFNEQFF.

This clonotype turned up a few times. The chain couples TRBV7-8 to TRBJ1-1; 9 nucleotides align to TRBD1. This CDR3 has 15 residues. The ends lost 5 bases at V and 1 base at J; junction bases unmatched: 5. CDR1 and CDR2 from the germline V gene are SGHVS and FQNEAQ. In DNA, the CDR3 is TGTGCCAGCAGCCAGGGACAGGGCCCGAACACTGAAGCTTTCTTT. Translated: CASSQGQGPNTEAFF.

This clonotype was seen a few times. Here the CDR3 reads CASSFPSRQETQYF. DNA of the CDR3: TGTGCCAGCAGCTTCCCTTCGAGGCAAGAGACCCAGTACTTC. The rearrangement uses TRBV7-9 and TRBJ2-5, with no clear D. The germline CDR1 and CDR2 sequences are SEHNR and FQNEAQ (reference sequence). The CDR3 length is 14 residues. V lost 3 bases to trimming and J lost 2 bases, with 10 bases between them. The entire variable domain, with the rest obtained from reference TRBV7-9 and TRBJ2-5, is as follows: DTGVSQNPRHKITKRGQNVTFRCDPISEHNRLYWYRQTLGQGPEFLTYFQNEAQLEKSRLLSDRFSAERPKGSFSTLEIQRTEQGDSAMYLCASSFPSRQETQYFGPGTRLLVL.

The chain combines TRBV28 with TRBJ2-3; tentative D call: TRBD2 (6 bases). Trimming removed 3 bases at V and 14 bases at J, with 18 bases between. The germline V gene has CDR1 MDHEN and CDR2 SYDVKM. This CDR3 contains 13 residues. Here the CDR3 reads CASSLEFGTGGYF. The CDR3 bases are TGTGCCAGCAGTTTGGAGTTTGGGACTGGAGGGTATTTT.

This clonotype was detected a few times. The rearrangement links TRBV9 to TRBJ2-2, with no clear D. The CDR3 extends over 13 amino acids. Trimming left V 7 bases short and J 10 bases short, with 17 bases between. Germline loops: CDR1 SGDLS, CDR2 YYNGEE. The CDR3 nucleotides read TGTGCCAGCTCCCCCGGAGTGGGTTCGGAGCTGTTTTTT. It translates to CASSPGVGSELFF.

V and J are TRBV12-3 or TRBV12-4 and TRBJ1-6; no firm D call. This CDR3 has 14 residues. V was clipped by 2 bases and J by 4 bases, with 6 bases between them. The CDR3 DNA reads TGTGCCAGCAGTTTATCCCCTTATAATTCACCCCTCCACTTT. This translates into CASSLSPYNSPLHF.

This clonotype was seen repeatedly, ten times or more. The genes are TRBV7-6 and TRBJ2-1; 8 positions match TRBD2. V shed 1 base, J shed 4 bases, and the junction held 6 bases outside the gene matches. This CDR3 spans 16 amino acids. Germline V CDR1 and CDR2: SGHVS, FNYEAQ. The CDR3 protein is CASSLDRAGAYNEQFF. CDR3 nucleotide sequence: TGTGCCAGCAGCTTAGACCGAGCGGGGGCTTACAATGAGCAGTTCTTC.

CDR3 nucleotides: TGTGCCAGCAACTTAGGTCCGGCTCGGGGGGCTTTCTTT. This sequence encodes CASNLGPARGAFF. The V call is TRBV28, the J call TRBJ1-1, with TRBD1 as a possible D gene (5 bases). V lost 7 bases and J 11 bases, leaving 20 bases between the germline ends. This CDR3 spans 13 amino acids. Germline-derived CDR1 and CDR2 are MDHEN and SYDVKM.

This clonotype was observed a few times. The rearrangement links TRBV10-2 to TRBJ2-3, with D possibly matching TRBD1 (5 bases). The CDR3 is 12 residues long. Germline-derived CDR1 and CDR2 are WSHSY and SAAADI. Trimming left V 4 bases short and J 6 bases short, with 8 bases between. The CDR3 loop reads CASSVGPDTQYF. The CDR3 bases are TGCGCCAGCAGTGTGGGGCCGGATACGCAGTATTTT.

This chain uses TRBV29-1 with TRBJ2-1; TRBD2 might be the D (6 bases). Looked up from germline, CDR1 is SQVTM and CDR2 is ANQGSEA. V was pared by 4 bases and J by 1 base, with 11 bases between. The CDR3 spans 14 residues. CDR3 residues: CSVVGTPSYNEQFF. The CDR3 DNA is TGCAGCGTTGTTGGGACTCCTTCCTACAATGAGCAGTTCTTC.

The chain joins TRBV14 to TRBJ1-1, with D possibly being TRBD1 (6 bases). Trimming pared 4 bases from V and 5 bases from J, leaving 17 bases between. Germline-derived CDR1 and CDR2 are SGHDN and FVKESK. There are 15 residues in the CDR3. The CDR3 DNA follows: TGTGCCAGCAGCCCGAGGGCAGGGGTGGCTACTGAAGCTTTCTTT. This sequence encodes CASSPRAGVATEAFF.

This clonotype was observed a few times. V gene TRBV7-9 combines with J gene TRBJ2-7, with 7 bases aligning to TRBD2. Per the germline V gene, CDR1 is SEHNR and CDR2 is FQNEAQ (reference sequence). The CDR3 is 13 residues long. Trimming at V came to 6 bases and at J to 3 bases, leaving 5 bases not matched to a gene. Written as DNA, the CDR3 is TGTGCCAGCAGTTCCAGGACTAGCTACGAGCAGTACTTC. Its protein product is CASSSRTSYEQYF.

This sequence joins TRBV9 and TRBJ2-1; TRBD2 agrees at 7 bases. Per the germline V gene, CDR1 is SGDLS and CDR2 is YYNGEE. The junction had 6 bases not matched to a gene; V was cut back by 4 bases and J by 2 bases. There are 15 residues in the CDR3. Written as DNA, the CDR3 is TGTGCCAGCAGCCCCTTCGGGGGGACCTACAATGAGCAGTTCTTC. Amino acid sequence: CASSPFGGTYNEQFF.

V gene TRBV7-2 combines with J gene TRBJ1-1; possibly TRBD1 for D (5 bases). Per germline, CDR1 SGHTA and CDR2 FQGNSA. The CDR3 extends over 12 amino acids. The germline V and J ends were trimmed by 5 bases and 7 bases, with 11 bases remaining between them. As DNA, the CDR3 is TGTGCCAGCAGCCCTGCCGGGGGTGAAGCTTTCTTT. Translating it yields CASSPAGGEAFF.

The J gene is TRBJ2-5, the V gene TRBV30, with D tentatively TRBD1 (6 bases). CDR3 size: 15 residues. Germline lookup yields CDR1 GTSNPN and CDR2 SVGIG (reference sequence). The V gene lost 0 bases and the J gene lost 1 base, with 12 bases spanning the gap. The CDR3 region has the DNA TGTGCCTGGAGTGTCCCACAGGGTACCCAAGAGACCCAGTACTTC. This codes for CAWSVPQGTQETQYF.

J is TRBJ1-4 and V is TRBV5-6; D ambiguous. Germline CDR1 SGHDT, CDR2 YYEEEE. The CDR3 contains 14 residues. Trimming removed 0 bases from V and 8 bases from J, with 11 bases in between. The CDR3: CASSLVGLGEKLFF. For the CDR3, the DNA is TGTGCCAGCAGCTTGGTAGGCCTGGGGGAAAAACTGTTTTTT.